This T cell receptor beta chain was recovered during a study of neoadjuvant nivolumab and ipilimumab in lung cancer. Points from the study as a whole: A small number of samples were TCR sequenced.

This clone was detected only a few times. What it binds is not known. Produced via immunoSEQ multiplex PCR; TCRdb's table is partial and in-frame only. This table has more than 25,000 clones, about 70% appearing once. This TCR was sampled from an adult with non-small cell lung cancer. Here the sequenced sample was tumor tissue, taken after neoadjuvant nivolumab, alone or with ipilimumab, at or shortly before surgery.

The CDR3 DNA sequence: TGCGCCAGCAGCTTGGTTGGCGACGGGGGCGAGCAGTACTTC. It specifies CASSLVGDGGEQYF. The chain carries TRBV5-1 and TRBJ2-7, with TRBD2 as a possible D gene (6 bases). V was shortened by 0 bases and J by 6 bases, with 13 bases between the two germline ends. From germline, CDR1 is SGHRS and CDR2 YFSETQ. The CDR3 has 14 residues.